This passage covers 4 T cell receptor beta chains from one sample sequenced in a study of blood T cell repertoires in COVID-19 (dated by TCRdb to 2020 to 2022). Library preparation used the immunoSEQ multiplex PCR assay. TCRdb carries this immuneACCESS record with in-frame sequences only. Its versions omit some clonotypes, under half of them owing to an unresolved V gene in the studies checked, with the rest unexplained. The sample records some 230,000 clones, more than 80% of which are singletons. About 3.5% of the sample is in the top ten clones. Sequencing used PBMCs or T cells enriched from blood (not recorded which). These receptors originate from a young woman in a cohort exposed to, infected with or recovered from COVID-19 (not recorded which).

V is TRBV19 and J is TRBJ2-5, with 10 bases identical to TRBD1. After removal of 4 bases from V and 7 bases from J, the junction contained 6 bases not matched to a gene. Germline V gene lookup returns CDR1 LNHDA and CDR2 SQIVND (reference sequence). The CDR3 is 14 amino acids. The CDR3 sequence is CASSRTGGRATQYF. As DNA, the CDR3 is TGTGCCAGTAGTAGGACAGGGGGGCGGGCGACCCAGTACTTC.

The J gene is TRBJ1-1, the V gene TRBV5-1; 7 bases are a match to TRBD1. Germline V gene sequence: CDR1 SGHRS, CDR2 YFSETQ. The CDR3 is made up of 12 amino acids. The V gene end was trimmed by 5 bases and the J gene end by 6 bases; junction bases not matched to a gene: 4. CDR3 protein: CASSGDSPEAFF. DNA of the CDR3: TGCGCCAGCAGTGGGGACAGCCCTGAAGCTTTCTTT.

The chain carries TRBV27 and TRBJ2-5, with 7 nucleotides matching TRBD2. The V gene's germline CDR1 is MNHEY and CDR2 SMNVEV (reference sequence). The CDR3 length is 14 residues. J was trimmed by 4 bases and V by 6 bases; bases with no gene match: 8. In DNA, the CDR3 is TGTGCCAGCAGCCGTGCGGGGGTCCGAGAGACCCAGTACTTC. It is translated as CASSRAGVRETQYF.

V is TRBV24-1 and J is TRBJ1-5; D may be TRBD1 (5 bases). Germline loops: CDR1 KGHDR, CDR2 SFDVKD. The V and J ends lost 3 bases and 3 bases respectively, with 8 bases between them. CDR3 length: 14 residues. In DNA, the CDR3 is TGTGCCACCAGTGATCGACAGTACAATCAGCCCCAGCATTTT. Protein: CATSDRQYNQPQHF.